The sequence of this TCR beta chain was determined in a study of technical replicates of blood from several donors. V shed 8 bases and J 1 base; nucleotides not matched to a gene: 4. The CDR3 spans 13 residues. Germline CDR1 and CDR2: SNHLY and FYNNEI. TCRdb's copy holds only in-frame clones and misses some; the assay was immunoSEQ multiplex PCR. The sample holds fewer than 70,000 clones, approximately 86% seen once. The V call is TRBV2, the J call TRBJ1-1; 7 bases fit TRBD1. The receptor was isolated from a human donor in good health. Some clones in this sample may be carry-over from other donors' samples. The sequenced sample was PBMCs. This CDR3 reads CASRDRGNTEAFF. Written as DNA, the CDR3 is TGTGCCAGCCGGGACAGAGGGAACACTGAAGCTTTCTTT.